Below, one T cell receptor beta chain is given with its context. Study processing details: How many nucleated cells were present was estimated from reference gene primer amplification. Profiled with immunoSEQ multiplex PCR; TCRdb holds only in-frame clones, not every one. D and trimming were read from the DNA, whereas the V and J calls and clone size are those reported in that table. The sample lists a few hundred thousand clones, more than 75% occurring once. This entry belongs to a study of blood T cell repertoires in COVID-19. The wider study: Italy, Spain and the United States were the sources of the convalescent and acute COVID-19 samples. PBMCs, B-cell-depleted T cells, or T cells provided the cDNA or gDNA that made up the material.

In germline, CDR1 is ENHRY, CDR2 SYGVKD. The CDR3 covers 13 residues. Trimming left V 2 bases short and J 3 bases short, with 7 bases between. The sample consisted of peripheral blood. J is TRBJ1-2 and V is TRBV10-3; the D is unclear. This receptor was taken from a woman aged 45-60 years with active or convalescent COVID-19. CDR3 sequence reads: CAISEVLYYGYTF. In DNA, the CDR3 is TGTGCCATCAGTGAGGTTCTCTACTATGGCTACACCTTC.